The entry that follows covers one TCR beta chain sequence. The data stem from a study of blood T cell repertoires in COVID-19. About the research overall: T cells, B-cell-depleted T cells, or PBMCs provided the cDNA or gDNA that served as material.

In the original processing: Estimation of nucleated cell counts relied on the amplification of reference gene primers. Generated by immunoSEQ multiplex PCR, the TCRdb table keeps only in-frame clones and is missing some. V and J calls plus clone size are reproduced from that table; the DNA served to infer D and trimming. This table has 120,000 to 150,000 clones, roughly 84% appearing once. CDR3 length: 16 amino acids. CDR1 and CDR2 from the germline V gene are LGHDT and YNNKEL (reference sequence). V trimming: 1 base; J trimming: 7 bases; junction bases outside the gene matches: 11. This chain joins TRBV3-1 (or the pseudogene TRBV3-2) and TRBJ1-2, with 8 positions matching TRBD1. What was sequenced was PBMCs or T cells enriched from blood (not recorded which). This receptor was obtained from a woman aged 45-65 years who had been exposed to COVID-19. CDR3 sequence (DNA): TGTGCCAGCAGCCAAGTCCTGAGGACAGGGTCTTTTGGCTACACCTTC. Amino acid sequence: CASSQVLRTGSFGYTF.